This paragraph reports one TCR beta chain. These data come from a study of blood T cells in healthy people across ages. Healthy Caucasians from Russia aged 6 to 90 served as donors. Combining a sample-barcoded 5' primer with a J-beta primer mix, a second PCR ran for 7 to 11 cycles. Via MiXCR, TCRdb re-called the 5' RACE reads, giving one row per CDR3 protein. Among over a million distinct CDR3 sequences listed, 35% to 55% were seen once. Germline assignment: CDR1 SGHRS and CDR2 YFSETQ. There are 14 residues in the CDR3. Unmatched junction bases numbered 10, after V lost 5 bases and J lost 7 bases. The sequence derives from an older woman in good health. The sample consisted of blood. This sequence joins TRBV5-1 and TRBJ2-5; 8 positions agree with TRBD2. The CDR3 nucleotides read TGCGCCAGCAGGAAACCAGGGGCGGGAGGGACCCAGTACTTC. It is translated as CASRKPGAGGTQYF.